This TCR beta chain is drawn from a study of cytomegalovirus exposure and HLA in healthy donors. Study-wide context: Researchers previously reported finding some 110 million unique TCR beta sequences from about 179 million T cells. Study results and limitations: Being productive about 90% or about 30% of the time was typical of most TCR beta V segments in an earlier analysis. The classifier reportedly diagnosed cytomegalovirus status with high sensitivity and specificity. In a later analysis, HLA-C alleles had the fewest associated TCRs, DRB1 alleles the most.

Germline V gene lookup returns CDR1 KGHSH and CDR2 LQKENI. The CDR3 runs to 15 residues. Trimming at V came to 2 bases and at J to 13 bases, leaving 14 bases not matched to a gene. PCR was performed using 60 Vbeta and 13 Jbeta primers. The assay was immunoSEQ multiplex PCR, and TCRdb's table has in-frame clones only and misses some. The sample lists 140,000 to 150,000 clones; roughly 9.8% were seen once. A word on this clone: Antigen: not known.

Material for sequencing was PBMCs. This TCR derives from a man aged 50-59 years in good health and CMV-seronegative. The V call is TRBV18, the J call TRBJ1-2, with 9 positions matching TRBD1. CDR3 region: CASSPSGQGSYGGTF. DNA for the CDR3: TGTGCCAGCTCACCATCCGGACAGGGGTCCTATGGTGGCACCTTC.